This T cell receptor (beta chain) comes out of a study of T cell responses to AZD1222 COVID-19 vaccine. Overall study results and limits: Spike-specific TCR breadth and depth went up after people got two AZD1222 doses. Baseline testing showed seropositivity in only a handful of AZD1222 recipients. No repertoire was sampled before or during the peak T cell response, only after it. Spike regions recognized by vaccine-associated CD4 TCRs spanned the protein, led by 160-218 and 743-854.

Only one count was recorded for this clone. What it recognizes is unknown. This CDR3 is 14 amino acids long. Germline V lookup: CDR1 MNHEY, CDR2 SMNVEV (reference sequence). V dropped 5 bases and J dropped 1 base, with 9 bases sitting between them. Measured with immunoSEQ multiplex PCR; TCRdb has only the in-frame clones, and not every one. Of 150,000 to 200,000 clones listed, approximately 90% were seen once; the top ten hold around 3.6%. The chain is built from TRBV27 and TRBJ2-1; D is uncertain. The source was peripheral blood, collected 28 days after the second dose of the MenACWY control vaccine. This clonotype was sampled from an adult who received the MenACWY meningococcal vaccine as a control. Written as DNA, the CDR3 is TGTGCCAGCAGTGCGTTGCAGTCCTACAATGAGCAGTTCTTC. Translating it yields CASSALQSYNEQFF.